What follows is one T cell receptor (beta chain) and its context. The antigen is unknown. Libraries were prepared by immunoSEQ multiplex PCR; TCRdb keeps only in-frame clonotypes and omits some of them. This table holds tens of thousands of clones, around 87% found once. V lost 4 bases, J lost 4 bases, and 18 bases lay in between. This CDR3 contains 15 residues. In germline, CDR1 is SGHRS, CDR2 YFSETQ. This specimen belongs to a study of OX40 agonist ivuxolimab in advanced cancers. The wider study: Recorded diagnoses for dose-escalation patients were hepatocellular carcinoma, melanoma, renal cell or head and neck cancer.

Study-level points and caveats: With doses of 0.1-3.0 mg/kg, partial responders showed among the lowest clonal expansion. Clonal expansion by week 6 occurred in CD4+ and CD8+ blood T cells (at 0.1 to 3.0 mg/kg).

This TCR was recovered from an adult with an advanced solid tumor such as melanoma, head and neck, liver or kidney cancer. Sequenced here: CD4+ or CD8+ T cells sorted from blood, sampled in a trial of the OX40 agonist ivuxolimab. The chain carries TRBV5-1 and TRBJ2-7; possible D gene TRBD1, 6 bases. As DNA, the CDR3 is TGCGCCAGCAGCCGCACACAGGGATTCGGGTACGAGCAGTACTTC. Amino acid sequence: CASSRTQGFGYEQYF. Based on the CDR3 plus reference TRBV5-1 and TRBJ2-7, the full variable domain is KAGVTQTPRYLIKTRGQQVTLSCSPISGHRSVSWYQQTPGQGLQFLFEYFSETQRNKGNFPGRFSGRQFSNSRSEMNVSTLELGDSALYLCASSRTQGFGYEQYFGPGTRLTVT.